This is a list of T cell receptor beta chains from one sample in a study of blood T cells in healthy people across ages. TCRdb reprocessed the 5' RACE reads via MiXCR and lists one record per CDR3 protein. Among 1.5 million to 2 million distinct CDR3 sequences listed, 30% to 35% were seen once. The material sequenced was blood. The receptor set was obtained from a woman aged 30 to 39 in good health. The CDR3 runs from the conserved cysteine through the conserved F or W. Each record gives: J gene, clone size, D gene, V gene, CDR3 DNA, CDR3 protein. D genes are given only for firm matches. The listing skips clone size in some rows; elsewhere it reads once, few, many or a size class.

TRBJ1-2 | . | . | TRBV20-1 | TGCAGTGCTAGGCGGGACACCACCACCCTGGATGGCTACACCTTC | CSARRDTTTLDGYTF
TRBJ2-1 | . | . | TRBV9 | TGTGCCAGCAGCGTAGGGGGTTCCCGGGGGAATGAGCAGTTCTTC | CASSVGGSRGNEQFF
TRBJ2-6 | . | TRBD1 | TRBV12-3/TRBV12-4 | TGTGCCAGCAGTTTCTTGGGACAGGGGGCGCGGGGGGCCAACGTCCTGACTTTC | CASSFLGQGARGANVLTF
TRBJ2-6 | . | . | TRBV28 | TGTGCCAGCAGCCCCATTGGGGGACGAAGCTCTGGGGCCAACGTCCTGACTTTC | CASSPIGGRSSGANVLTF
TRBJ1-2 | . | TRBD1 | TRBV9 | TGTGCCAGCAGCGTTGGGACAGGGATAATGCATGGCTACACCTTC | CASSVGTGIMHGYTF
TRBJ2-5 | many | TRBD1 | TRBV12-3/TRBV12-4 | TGTGCCAGCAGTCCCGGGACAGGGGCAGAGACCCAGTACTTC | CASSPGTGAETQYF
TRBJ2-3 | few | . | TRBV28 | TGTGCCAGCAGCTCCCCCGGGGGTGCCACAGATACGCAGTATTTT | CASSSPGGATDTQYF
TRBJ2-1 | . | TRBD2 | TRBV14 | TGTGCCAGCAGCCGCCCTGTAGCGGGGGTAAGCAATGAGCAGTTCTTC | CASSRPVAGVSNEQFF
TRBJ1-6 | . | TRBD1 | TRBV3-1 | TGTGCCAGCAGCTTAGTAGGGGGGACAGGGTCACCCCTCCACTTT | CASSLVGGTGSPLHF
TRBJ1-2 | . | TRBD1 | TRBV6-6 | TGTGCCAGCAGCCAGGGGGACAGGGAGCTCTATGGCTACACCTTC | CASSQGDRELYGYTF
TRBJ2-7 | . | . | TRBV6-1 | TGTGCCAGCAGTGAACGATTGGCAGGGGGGGGGAGCGAGCAGTACTTC | CASSERLAGGGSEQYF
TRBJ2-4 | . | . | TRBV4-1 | TGCGCCAGCTCTGACTTGAAAAACATTCAGTACTTC | CASSDLKNIQYF